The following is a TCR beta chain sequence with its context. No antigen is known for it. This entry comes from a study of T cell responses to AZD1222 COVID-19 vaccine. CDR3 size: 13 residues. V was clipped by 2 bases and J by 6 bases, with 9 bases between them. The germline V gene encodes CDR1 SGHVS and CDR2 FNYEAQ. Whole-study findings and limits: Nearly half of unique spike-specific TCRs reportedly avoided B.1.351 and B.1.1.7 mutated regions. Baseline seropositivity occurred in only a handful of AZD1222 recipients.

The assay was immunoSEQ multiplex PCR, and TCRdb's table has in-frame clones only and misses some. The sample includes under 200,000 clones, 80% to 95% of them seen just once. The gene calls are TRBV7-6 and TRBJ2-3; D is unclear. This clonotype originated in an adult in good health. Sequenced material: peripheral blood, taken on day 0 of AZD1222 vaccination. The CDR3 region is CASSLFSLDTQYF. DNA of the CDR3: TGTGCCAGCAGCTTATTCAGCCTGGATACGCAGTATTTT.